This TCR beta chain was captured in a study of CD8+ T cells in alopecia areata. Alopecia areata patients had lesional scalp punch biopsies and peripheral blood taken from them. In germline, CDR1 is MNHNY, CDR2 SVGAGI (reference sequence). The J segment lost 1 base and the V segment lost 2 bases, leaving 3 bases of the junction unmatched. CDR3 length equals 15 residues. Extraction and reverse transcription of RNA yielded cDNA as the sequencing template. Only in-frame clones appear in the TCRdb table, and some are missing; sequencing was by immunoSEQ multiplex PCR. The sample includes around 100,000 clones, around 45% of them seen just once.

J is TRBJ1-1 and V is TRBV6-6, with 8 bases fitting TRBD1. The sample was CD4+ T cells sorted from blood. The receptor was derived from a human donor with alopecia areata. CDR3 sequence reads: CASSYGGQGNTEAFF. The DNA for the CDR3 is TGTGCCAGCAGTTACGGTGGACAGGGGAACACTGAAGCTTTCTTT.